Below, one T cell receptor (beta chain) is given with its context. Other nucleotide sequences from this sample produce the same CDR3. This specimen comes from a study of blood T cell repertoires in COVID-19. The overall study: From the United States, Italy and Spain came samples of acute and convalescent COVID-19. The analysed material was cDNA or gDNA that came from T cells, B-cell-depleted T cells, or PBMCs.

In the authors' methods: Reference gene primers were amplified, and this amplification served to estimate nucleated cell counts. Repertoires were generated with immunoSEQ multiplex PCR, while TCRdb's copy carries only in-frame clones and drops some. V, J and clone size reflect that table, while D and trimming were determined from the DNA. Of 150,000 or so clones in the sample, more than 90% were seen once. V lost 4 bases to trimming and J lost 4 bases; unmatched junction nucleotides: 1. The CDR3 has 14 residues. Germline lookup yields CDR1 WSHSY and CDR2 SAAADI. Sequenced material: peripheral blood. This rearrangement joins TRBV10-2 to TRBJ2-7, with 13 bases aligning to TRBD2. The clonotype comes from a man in his sixties with active or convalescent COVID-19. The CDR3 here is CASSGTSGSYEQYF. For the CDR3, the DNA is TGCGCCAGCAGTGGGACTAGCGGGAGTTACGAGCAGTACTTC.